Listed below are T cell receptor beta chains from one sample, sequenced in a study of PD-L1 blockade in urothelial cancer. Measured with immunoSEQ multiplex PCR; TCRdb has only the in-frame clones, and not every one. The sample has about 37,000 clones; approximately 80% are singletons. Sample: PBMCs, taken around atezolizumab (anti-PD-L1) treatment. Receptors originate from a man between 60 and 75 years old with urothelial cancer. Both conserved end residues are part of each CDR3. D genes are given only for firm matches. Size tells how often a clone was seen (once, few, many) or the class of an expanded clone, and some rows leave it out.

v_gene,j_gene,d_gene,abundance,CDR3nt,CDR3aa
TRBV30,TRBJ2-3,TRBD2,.,TGTGCCTGGTGGGCTAGCGGGGTTGGTACGCAGTATTTT,CAWWASGVGTQYF
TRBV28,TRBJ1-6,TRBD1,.,TGTGCCAGCAGTTTACAGTCGGACAGGGATTCACCCCTCCACTTT,CASSLQSDRDSPLHF
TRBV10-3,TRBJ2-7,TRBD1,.,TGTGCCATCAGTGACTCCGGGACAGGGGGAGACGAGCAGTACTTC,CAISDSGTGGDEQYF
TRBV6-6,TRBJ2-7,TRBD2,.,TGTGCCAGCAGACCCCACGACCGGGAGGGCCACGAGCAGTACTTC,CASRPHDREGHEQYF
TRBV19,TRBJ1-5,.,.,TGTGCCAGTAGTATCGGAGGGATACATAGCAATCAGCCCCAGCATTTT,CASSIGGIHSNQPQHF
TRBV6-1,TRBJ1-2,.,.,TGTGCCAGCAGTGAAGCAGTAGGCGGTCCCTTCTATGGCTACACCTTC,CASSEAVGGPFYGYTF
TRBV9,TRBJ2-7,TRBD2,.,TGTGCCAGCAGCGCCCAGGCTAGCGGCCTATACGAGCAGTACTTC,CASSAQASGLYEQYF
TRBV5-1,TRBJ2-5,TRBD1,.,TGCGCCAGCAGCCTGGTGGGACAGCAAGAGACCCAGTACTTC,CASSLVGQQETQYF
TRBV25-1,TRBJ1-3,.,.,TGTGCCAGCAGTGAAGCGGGATCTGGAAACACCATATATTTT,CASSEAGSGNTIYF
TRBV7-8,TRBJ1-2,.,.,TGTGCCAGCAGCCCGGACCGGACAGTCTATGGCTACACCTTC,CASSPDRTVYGYTF
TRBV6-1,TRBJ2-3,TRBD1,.,TGTGCCAGCAGAGACAGGGGTTTCCCAGATACGCAGTATTTT,CASRDRGFPDTQYF
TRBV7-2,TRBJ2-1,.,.,TGTGCCAGCAGCTTAGTAAAGGGGGATGAGCAGTTCTTC,CASSLVKGDEQFF
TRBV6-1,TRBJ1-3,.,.,TGTGCCAGCAGTGAATGGGGGGCTGGAAACACCATATATTTT,CASSEWGAGNTIYF
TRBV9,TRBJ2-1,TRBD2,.,TGTGCCAGCAGCCCAGCGGGACTAGCGGGTAATGAGCAGTTCTTC,CASSPAGLAGNEQFF
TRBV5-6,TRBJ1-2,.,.,TGTGCCAGCTACTACCTCAATTCTAACTATGGCTACACCTTC,CASYYLNSNYGYTF
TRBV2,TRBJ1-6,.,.,TGTGCCAGCAGACGGGAGAGCGGGCCTGGGAGTTCACCCCTCCACTTT,CASRRESGPGSSPLHF
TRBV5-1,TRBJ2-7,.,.,TGCGCCAGCAGCTTGGGGGACAAAGGGGCCGAGCAGTACTTC,CASSLGDKGAEQYF
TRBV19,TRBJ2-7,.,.,TGTGCCAGTAGGGACAGCTACGAGCAGTACTTC,CASRDSYEQYF
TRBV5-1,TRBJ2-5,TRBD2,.,TGCGCCAGCAGCTTGGTGACGGGGGGGGCAGAGACCCAGTACTTC,CASSLVTGGAETQYF
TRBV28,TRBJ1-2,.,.,TGTGCCAGCAGCCTAGCTTGGGGGGGAGCTAACTATGGCTACACCTTC,CASSLAWGGANYGYTF
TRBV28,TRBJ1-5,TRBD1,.,TGTGCCAGCAGTCTTTCTCGAGGGGGCGCCGATCAGCCCCAGCATTTT,CASSLSRGGADQPQHF
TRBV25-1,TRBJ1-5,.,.,TGTGCCAGCAGCGCGGGGAATAGCAATCAGCCCCAGCATTTT,CASSAGNSNQPQHF
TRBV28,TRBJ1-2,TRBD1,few,TGTGCCAGCAGTCCGACAGGGGGTTTTTATGGCTACACCTTC,CASSPTGGFYGYTF
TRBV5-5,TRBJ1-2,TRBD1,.,TGTGCCAGCAGCGGGGGACAGGGGGCGACTAACTATGGCTACACCTTC,CASSGGQGATNYGYTF
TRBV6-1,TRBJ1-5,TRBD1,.,TGTGCCAGCAGTATAACGGGACAGGGGAATCAGCCCCAGCATTTT,CASSITGQGNQPQHF
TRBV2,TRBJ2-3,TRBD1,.,TGTGCCAGCAGTGCTCCCAGGGGGCTGGCAGATACGCAGTATTTT,CASSAPRGLADTQYF
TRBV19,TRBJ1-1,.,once,TGTGCCAGTAGTATAGAACAGAGCGGCACTGAAGCTTTCTTT,CASSIEQSGTEAFF
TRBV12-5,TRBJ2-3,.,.,TGTGCTAGTGCCTTTTTGGATACGCAGTATTTT,CASAFLDTQYF
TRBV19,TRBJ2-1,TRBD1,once,TGTGCCAGTAGTATAGATTTTTCGGGGACAGGGGGCGGGGAGCAGTTCTTC,CASSIDFSGTGGGEQFF
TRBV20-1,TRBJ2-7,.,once,TGCAGTGCTAGGAGGGGGTACGAGCAGTACTTC,CSARRGYEQYF
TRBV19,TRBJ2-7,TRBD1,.,TGTGCCAGTAGGAGGACAGGGGCCGGGTCCTACGAGCAGTACTTC,CASRRTGAGSYEQYF
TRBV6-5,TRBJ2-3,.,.,TGTGCCAGCAGTTACAGGCGGGGGGACAGTTTAGATACGCAGTATTTT,CASSYRRGDSLDTQYF
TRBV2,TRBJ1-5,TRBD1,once,TGTGCCAGCAGCCTGACAGGGTATAGCAATCAGCCCCAGCATTTT,CASSLTGYSNQPQHF
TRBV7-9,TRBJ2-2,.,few,TGTGCCAGCAGCCACAGTGGAACTTGGCTGTTTTTT,CASSHSGTWLFF
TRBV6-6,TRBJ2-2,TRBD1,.,TGTGCCAGCAGTTACAGGACAGGGACCGGGGAGCTGTTTTTT,CASSYRTGTGELFF
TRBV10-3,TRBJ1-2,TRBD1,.,TGTGCCATCGGGACAGGGGTAGGCTATGGCTACACCTTC,CAIGTGVGYGYTF
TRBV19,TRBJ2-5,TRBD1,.,TGTGCCAGTAGTACAGGACAGGGATCAGTGGAGACCCAGTACTTC,CASSTGQGSVETQYF
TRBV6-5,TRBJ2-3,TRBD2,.,TGTGCCAGCAGTTCCCTGAGGCAGCGGGGGTCAGATACGCAGTATTTT,CASSSLRQRGSDTQYF
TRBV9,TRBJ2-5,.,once,TGTGCCAGCAGCGTAGGACAGGACCAAGAGACCCAGTACTTC,CASSVGQDQETQYF
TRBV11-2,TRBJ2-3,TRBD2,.,TGTGCCAGCAGCTTAAGAGGGGGACTAGGGAACACAGATACGCAGTATTTT,CASSLRGGLGNTDTQYF
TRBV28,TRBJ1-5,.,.,TGTGCCAGCAGTTTATTATTCTATAGCAATCAGCCCCAGCATTTT,CASSLLFYSNQPQHF
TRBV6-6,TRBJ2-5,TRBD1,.,TGTGCCAGCAGTTGGGGACAGGCGGAGACCCAGTACTTC,CASSWGQAETQYF
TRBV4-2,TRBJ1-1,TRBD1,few,TGTGCCAGCAGCCAAGAGACAGGGGCTTCCGCTGAAGCTTTCTTT,CASSQETGASAEAFF
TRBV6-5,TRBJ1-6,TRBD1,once,TGTGCCAGCAGTTCCTACAGGGGGCCGGGGAATTCACCCCTCCACTTT,CASSSYRGPGNSPLHF
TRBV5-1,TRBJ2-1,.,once,TGCGCCAGCAGCTTGGAGGGGGGGGGAAACAATGAGCAGTTCTTC,CASSLEGGGNNEQFF
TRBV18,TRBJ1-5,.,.,TGTGCCAGCTCCACTGGAGAAAATCAGCCCCAGCATTTT,CASSTGENQPQHF
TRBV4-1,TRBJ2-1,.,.,TGCGCCAGCAGCCAAGGGGGTAGGGGGGGGCAGTTCTTC,CASSQGGRGGQFF
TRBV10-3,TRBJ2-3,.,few,TGTGCCATCAGTGAGTCGCCAGACACAGATACGCAGTATTTT,CAISESPDTDTQYF
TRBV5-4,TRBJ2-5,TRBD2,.,TGTGCCAGCAGCTTGCAGGCGACTAGCGAGGGAGGAGAGACCCAGTACTTC,CASSLQATSEGGETQYF
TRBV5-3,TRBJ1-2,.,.,TGTGCCAGAAGCTATTCAGGGAAGGGCTACACCTTC,CARSYSGKGYTF
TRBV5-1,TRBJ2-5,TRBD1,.,TGCGCCAGCAGCAAAGGGACAGGGTTGGAGACCCAGTACTTC,CASSKGTGLETQYF
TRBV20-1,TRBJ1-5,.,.,TGCAGTGCTAGAGATAGAGGGAACCGACATTTT,CSARDRGNRHF
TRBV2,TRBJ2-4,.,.,TGTGCCAGCAGTGAAAACAGGAAAAACATTCAGTACTTC,CASSENRKNIQYF
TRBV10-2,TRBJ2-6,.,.,TGCGCCAGCAGTGATGGGCCTTCTGGGGCCAACGTCCTGACTTTC,CASSDGPSGANVLTF